This TCR beta chain was identified in a study of blood T cell repertoires in COVID-19. Study summary: The analysed material was cDNA or gDNA that came from T cells, B-cell-depleted T cells, or PBMCs.

In the study's own analysis: For nucleated cells, counts were estimated from reference gene primer amplification. Only in-frame clones appear in the TCRdb table, and some are missing; sequencing was by immunoSEQ multiplex PCR. That table gives V, J and clone size, and the DNA gave D and trimming. This sample has roughly 340,000 clones; over 70% occur once, and the top ten carry about 6%. The CDR3 spans 12 residues. CDR1 is SSHAT, CDR2 FNYEAQ, per germline (reference sequence). The rearrangement links TRBV7-7 to TRBJ2-2, with 7 bases fitting TRBD2. This clonotype was sampled from a woman aged 45-65 years with COVID-19, enrolled during active disease. Sequenced material: peripheral blood. The CDR3 region is CASGRNTGELFF. Written as DNA, the CDR3 is TGTGCTAGCGGGCGCAACACCGGGGAGCTGTTTTTT.